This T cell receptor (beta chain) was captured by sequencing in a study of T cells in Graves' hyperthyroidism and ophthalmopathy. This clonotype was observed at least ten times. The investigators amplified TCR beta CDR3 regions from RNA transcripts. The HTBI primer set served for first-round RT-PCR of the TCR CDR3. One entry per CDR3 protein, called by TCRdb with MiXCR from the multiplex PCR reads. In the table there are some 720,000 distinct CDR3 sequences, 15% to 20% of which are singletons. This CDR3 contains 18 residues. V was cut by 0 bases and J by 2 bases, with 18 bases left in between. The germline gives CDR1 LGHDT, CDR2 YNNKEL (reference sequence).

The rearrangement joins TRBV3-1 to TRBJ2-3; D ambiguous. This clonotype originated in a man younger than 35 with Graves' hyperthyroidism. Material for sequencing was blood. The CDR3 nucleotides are TGTGCCAGCAGCCAAGATGATGGCCTACTCCCAGACACAGATACGCAGTATTTT. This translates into CASSQDDGLLPDTDTQYF.